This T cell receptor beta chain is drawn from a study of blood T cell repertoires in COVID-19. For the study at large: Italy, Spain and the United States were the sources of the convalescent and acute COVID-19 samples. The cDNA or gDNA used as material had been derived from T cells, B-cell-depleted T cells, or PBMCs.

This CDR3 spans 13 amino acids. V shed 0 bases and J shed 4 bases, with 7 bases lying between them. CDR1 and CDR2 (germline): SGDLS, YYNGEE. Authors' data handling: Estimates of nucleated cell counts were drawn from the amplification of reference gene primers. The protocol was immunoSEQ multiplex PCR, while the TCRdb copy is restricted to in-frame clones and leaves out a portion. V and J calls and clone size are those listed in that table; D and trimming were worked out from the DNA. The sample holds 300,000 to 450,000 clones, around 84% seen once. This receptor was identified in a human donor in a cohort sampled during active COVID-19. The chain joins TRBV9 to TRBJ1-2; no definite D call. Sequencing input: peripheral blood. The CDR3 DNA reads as TGTGCCAGCAGCGTAGATTCAGGCTATGGCTACACCTTC. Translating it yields CASSVDSGYGYTF.